This T cell receptor beta chain came from a study of blood T cell repertoires in COVID-19. Study background: From T cells, B-cell-depleted T cells, or PBMCs came the material, which was cDNA or gDNA.

Libraries were prepared by immunoSEQ multiplex PCR; TCRdb keeps only in-frame clonotypes and omits some of them. This table holds roughly 260,000 clones, approximately 90% found once. In germline, CDR1 is MDHEN, CDR2 SYDVKM. The CDR3 runs 14 residues. Losses at the gene ends were 2 bases for V and 8 bases for J; bases not matched to a gene: 6. The sample was peripheral blood. This rearrangement joins TRBV28 to TRBJ2-1, with 7 bases lining up with TRBD2. This sequence was found in a woman in her forties or fifties who had recovered from COVID-19. CDR3 residues: CASSLGLVADEQFF. CDR3 in DNA: TGTGCCAGCAGTTTAGGACTAGTCGCCGATGAGCAGTTCTTC. Looking up the rest from reference TRBV28 and TRBJ2-1 gives the full variable domain: DVKVTQSSRYLVKRTGEKVFLECVQDMDHENMFWYRQDPGLGLRLIYFSYDVKMKEKGDIPEGYSVSREKKERFSLILESASTNQTSMYLCASSLGLVADEQFFGPGTRLTVL.